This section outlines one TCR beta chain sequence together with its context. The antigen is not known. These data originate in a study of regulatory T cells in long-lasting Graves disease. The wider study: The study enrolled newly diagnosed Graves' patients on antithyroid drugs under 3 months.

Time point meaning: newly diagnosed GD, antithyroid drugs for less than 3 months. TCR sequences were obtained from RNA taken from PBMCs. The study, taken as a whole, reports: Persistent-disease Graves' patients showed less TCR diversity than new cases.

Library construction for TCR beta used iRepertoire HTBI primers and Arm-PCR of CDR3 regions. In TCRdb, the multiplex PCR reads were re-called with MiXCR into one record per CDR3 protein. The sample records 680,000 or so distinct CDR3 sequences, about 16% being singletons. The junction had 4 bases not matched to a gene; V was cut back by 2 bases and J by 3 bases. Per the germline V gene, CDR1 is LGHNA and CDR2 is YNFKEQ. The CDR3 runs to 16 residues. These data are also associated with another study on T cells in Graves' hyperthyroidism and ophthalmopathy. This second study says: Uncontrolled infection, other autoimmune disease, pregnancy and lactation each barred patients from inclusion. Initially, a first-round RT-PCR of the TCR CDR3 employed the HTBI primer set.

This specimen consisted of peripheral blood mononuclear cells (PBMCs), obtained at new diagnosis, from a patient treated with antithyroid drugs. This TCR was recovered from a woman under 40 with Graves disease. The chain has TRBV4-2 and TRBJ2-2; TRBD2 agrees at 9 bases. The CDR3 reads CASSQPSGADTGELFF. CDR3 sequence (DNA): TGTGCCAGCAGCCAACCTAGCGGGGCGGACACCGGGGAGCTGTTTTTT.